The entry that follows covers one T cell receptor beta chain sequence. Its specificity is not known. The data belong to a study of cytomegalovirus exposure and HLA in healthy donors. Whole-study results and caveats: Most CMV-associated TCR beta chains appeared HLA-restricted in a later analysis. A later analysis linked a missense variant in DCLRE1C to the trimming of TCR beta V and J genes.

Vbeta (60) and Jbeta (13) primers were used in the PCR. The assay was immunoSEQ multiplex PCR, and TCRdb's table has in-frame clones only and misses some. Its table records 130,000 or so clones. The receptor's source is a woman in her thirties or forties in good health and CMV-seronegative. What was sequenced was PBMCs.

CDR3 region: CASTRGPGPEAFF. CDR3 nucleotide sequence: TGTGCCAGCACCAGGGGGCCAGGACCTGAAGCTTTCTTT. J is TRBJ1-1 and V is TRBV19; 8 bases match TRBD1. The germline CDR1 and CDR2 sequences are LNHDA and SQIVND (reference sequence). The CDR3 is made up of 13 amino acids. With V trimmed by 9 bases and J by 6 bases, 9 bases remained unmatched.